This passage covers 32 T cell receptor beta chains from one sample sequenced in a study of PD-L1 blockade in urothelial cancer. Here immunoSEQ multiplex PCR was the method, and the copy in TCRdb shows in-frame clones only, minus some. The repertoire holds 100,000 to 150,000 clones, with about 81% as singletons. Time point given: pretreatment peripheral blood. This specimen consisted of PBMCs, obtained around atezolizumab (anti-PD-L1) treatment. The receptors were gathered from a man between 45 and 60 years old with urothelial cancer.

In this sample, this clone turned up a few times. V and J are TRBV7-9 and TRBJ2-7; 12 positions match TRBD2. The J segment lost 6 bases and the V segment lost 5 bases, leaving 5 bases of the junction unmatched. The CDR3 spans 14 residues. Germline-derived CDR1 and CDR2 are SEHNR and FQNEAQ (reference sequence). The CDR3 sequence: CASSPGLAGREQYF. The DNA of the CDR3 is TGTGCCAGCAGCCCAGGACTAGCGGGACGCGAGCAGTACTTC. The variable domain in full, completed from reference TRBV7-9 and TRBJ2-7, reads DTGVSQNPRHKITKRGQNVTFRCDPISEHNRLYWYRQTLGQGPEFLTYFQNEAQLEKSRLLSDRFSAERPKGSFSTLEIQRTEQGDSAMYLCASSPGLAGREQYFGPGTRLTVT.

The chain joins TRBV9 to TRBJ2-7; 8 nucleotides agree with TRBD1. The CDR3 spans 12 residues. Germline V gene lookup returns CDR1 SGDLS and CDR2 YYNGEE. Trimming removed 3 bases from V and 5 bases from J; junction bases left unmatched: 1. CDR3 DNA: TGTGCCAGCAGCGAGACAGGGGACGAGCAGTACTTC. Its protein is CASSETGDEQYF.

The genes are TRBV5-4 and TRBJ2-3, with 8 bases aligning to TRBD1. The V segment lost 0 bases and the J segment 1 base; nucleotides outside the gene matches: 7. CDR1 is SGHNT and CDR2 is YYREEE in the germline V gene (reference sequence). CDR3 size: 17 residues. The CDR3 loop is CASSLELGGQGTDTQYF. In DNA, the CDR3 is TGTGCCAGCAGCTTGGAATTGGGGGGACAGGGCACAGATACGCAGTATTTT.

The chain has TRBV30 and TRBJ2-1; the match to TRBD2 covers 8 bases. The CDR3 is 14 residues long. V lost 2 bases and J lost 7; bases outside the gene matches: 7. Germline CDR1 GTSNPN, CDR2 SVGIG (reference sequence). CDR3 sequence (DNA): TGTGCCTGGAGTTACGGGAGGGCGGGGAATGAGCAGTTCTTC. This codes for CAWSYGRAGNEQFF.

This chain connects TRBV7-3 to TRBJ2-2; possibly TRBD2 for D (5 bases). Germline values: CDR1 SGHTA, CDR2 FQGTGA. This CDR3 has 16 amino acids. Trimming pared 5 bases from V and 0 bases from J, leaving 13 bases between. The CDR3 spells CASSPTGNANTGELFF. CDR3 nucleotide sequence: TGTGCCAGCAGCCCGACGGGAAATGCGAACACCGGGGAGCTGTTTTTT.

The chain uses TRBV27 and TRBJ2-1, with D perhaps matching TRBD2 (5 bases). The V end lost 4 bases, the J end lost 0 bases, and 10 bases lay between the germline ends. CDR1 and CDR2 (germline): MNHEY, SMNVEV (reference sequence). This CDR3 is 15 amino acids long. CDR3 in amino acids: CASSSLGSSYNEQFF. CDR3 nucleotide sequence: TGTGCCAGCAGTTCCCTAGGGAGCTCCTACAATGAGCAGTTCTTC.

The table lists this clone with a few counts. The J gene is TRBJ2-7, the V gene TRBV11-2; TRBD2 is a possible D gene (5 bases). V was pared by 5 bases and J by 7 bases, with 18 bases between. CDR1 and CDR2 (germline): SGHAT, FQNNGV. This CDR3 spans 14 amino acids. CDR3 in DNA: TGTGCCAGCAGCCTAAGACATGGCACGGGGGAGCAGTACTTC. Its translation: CASSLRHGTGEQYF.

This clone occurred once. The genes are TRBV5-5 and TRBJ2-7; TRBD2 is a possible D gene (7 bases). V was pared by 6 bases and J by 0 bases, with 16 bases between. The CDR3 extends over 15 amino acids. The germline gives CDR1 SGHKS, CDR2 YYEKEE (reference sequence). The CDR3 here is CASNPGGGSSYEQYF. For the CDR3, the DNA is TGTGCCAGCAACCCCGGGGGCGGGAGCTCCTACGAGCAGTACTTC.

The chain carries TRBV18 and TRBJ2-3, with TRBD1 matching 9 bases. V gave up 6 bases and J gave up 6 bases; unmatched junction bases: 7. The CDR3 is 14 residues long. The germline CDR1 and CDR2 sequences are KGHSH and LQKENI. CDR3 sequence: CASSVTGGTDTQYF. CDR3 in DNA: TGTGCCAGCTCCGTGACAGGGGGTACCGATACGCAGTATTTT.

The J gene is TRBJ2-7, the V gene TRBV7-8, with 9 bases identical to TRBD2. This CDR3 is 16 amino acids long. The V gene end was trimmed by 2 bases and the J gene end by 6 bases; junction bases not matched to a gene: 11. Germline lookup yields CDR1 SGHVS and CDR2 FQNEAQ. The CDR3 DNA is TGTGCCAGCAGCTTAAATTGGGTAGCGGGAGTAAGCGAGCAGTACTTC. Translation: CASSLNWVAGVSEQYF.

V is TRBV28 and J is TRBJ1-4; maybe TRBD1 (6 bases). V lost 8 bases to trimming and J lost 6 bases, with 16 bases between them. Germline V lookup: CDR1 MDHEN, CDR2 SYDVKM. The CDR3 has 14 amino acids. The CDR3, as DNA: TGTGCCAGCGGCCTGTCAGGGGTTTATGAAAAACTGTTTTTT. This translates into CASGLSGVYEKLFF.

The chain has TRBV5-8 and TRBJ1-1, with a tentative D call TRBD1 (5 bases). The CDR3 extends over 13 amino acids. V shed 7 bases and J shed 1 base, with 11 bases lying between them. Germline V gene data show CDR1 as SGHTS and CDR2 as YDEGEE. The CDR3 DNA follows: TGTGCCAGCCTCCGGACAAGGAACACTGAAGCTTTCTTT. It yields the protein CASLRTRNTEAFF.

V and J are TRBV28 and TRBJ2-7; 8 bases line up with TRBD1. V dropped 5 bases and J dropped 5; count of bases not matched to a gene: 2. The CDR3 runs 12 residues. Looked up from germline, CDR1 is MDHEN and CDR2 is SYDVKM. Written as DNA, the CDR3 is TGTGCCAGCAGTGACAGGGGAAACGAGCAGTACTTC. It is translated as CASSDRGNEQYF.

The gene calls are TRBV7-6 and TRBJ2-2; 8 bases line up with TRBD2. Germline V lookup: CDR1 SGHVS, CDR2 FNYEAQ. The CDR3 has 16 residues. V lost 3 bases and J lost 4; bases outside the gene matches: 7. The CDR3 sequence: CASSLRELAVTGELFF. CDR3 nucleotides: TGTGCCAGCAGCTTGCGGGAACTAGCGGTCACCGGGGAGCTGTTTTTT.

The chain couples TRBV9 to TRBJ1-5; 7 bases map to TRBD1. Trimming at V came to 0 bases and at J to 0 bases, leaving 0 bases not matched to a gene. There are 15 residues in the CDR3. Germline values: CDR1 SGDLS, CDR2 YYNGEE. CDR3 coding DNA: TGTGCCAGCAGCGTAGAGGGGGCTAGCAATCAGCCCCAGCATTTT. It specifies CASSVEGASNQPQHF.

The V gene is TRBV7-8, the J gene TRBJ2-2, with D perhaps TRBD1 (6 bases). The CDR3 contains 17 residues. The germline V and J ends were trimmed by 5 bases and 2 bases, with 18 bases remaining between them. The germline V gene encodes CDR1 SGHVS and CDR2 FQNEAQ. The CDR3 DNA follows: TGTGCCAGCAGCCCGCCGTCGGGGACAACAAACACCGGGGAGCTGTTTTTT. Its translation: CASSPPSGTTNTGELFF.

This clone was seen more than once but under ten times. The chain carries TRBV28 and TRBJ1-2; 7 bases fit TRBD1. The ends lost 6 bases at V and 3 bases at J; junction bases unmatched: 7. Germline CDR1 reads MDHEN; CDR2 reads SYDVKM. The CDR3 sequence is 14 residues long. CDR3 in DNA: TGTGCCAGCAGCGTATATACAGGGGACTATGGCTACACCTTC. Its translation is CASSVYTGDYGYTF.

The V and J genes are TRBV28 and TRBJ2-3, with D possibly matching TRBD2 (6 bases). V was pared by 5 bases and J by 1 base, with 10 bases between. CDR1 is MDHEN, CDR2 SYDVKM, per germline. This CDR3 contains 14 residues. The CDR3 nucleotides read TGTGCCAGCAGTAGCCAGCGGGGCACAGATACGCAGTATTTT. Its translation is CASSSQRGTDTQYF.

J is TRBJ2-6 and V is TRBV14, with TRBD1 matching 7 bases. The CDR3 length is 20 residues. V shed 4 bases and J 1 base; nucleotides not matched to a gene: 16. Per germline, CDR1 SGHDN and CDR2 FVKESK. The CDR3 spells CASSLLQGTQPGSGANVLTF. The CDR3 DNA reads as TGTGCCAGCAGCCTCCTACAGGGGACCCAGCCGGGGTCTGGGGCCAACGTCCTGACTTTC.

The chain joins TRBV7-3 to TRBJ2-4; the match to TRBD1 covers 9 bases. Trimming removed 2 bases from V and 5 bases from J; junction bases left unmatched: 4. Germline CDR1 SGHTA, CDR2 FQGTGA. This CDR3 contains 15 residues. CDR3: CASSLDRGKENIQYF. DNA for the CDR3: TGTGCCAGCAGCTTAGACAGGGGGAAGGAAAACATTCAGTACTTC.

The gene calls are TRBV7-2 and TRBJ1-4; TRBD1 is a possible D gene (5 bases). The CDR3 spans 16 residues. Germline assignment: CDR1 SGHTA and CDR2 FQGNSA. V gave up 5 bases and J gave up 11 bases, with 24 bases separating them. The CDR3, as DNA: TGTGCCAGCAGCCAAGGCGGGACCCAACCCTTGGGGAAACTGTTTTTT. This gives the protein CASSQGGTQPLGKLFF.

V gene TRBV7-6 combines with J gene TRBJ1-1; no firm D call. The CDR3 is 17 amino acids. Germline V gives CDR1 SGHVS, CDR2 FNYEAQ. Between the trimmed V and J ends, which lost 2 bases and 0 bases, there was a span of 16 bases. CDR3 nucleotide sequence: TGTGCCAGCAGCTTACTTCCGGGAGGCACGATGAACACTGAAGCTTTCTTT. Translated: CASSLLPGGTMNTEAFF.

J is TRBJ2-1 and V is TRBV6-5, with D perhaps matching TRBD2 (6 bases). V lost 5 bases, J lost 7 bases, and 12 bases lay in between. Looked up from germline, CDR1 is MNHEY and CDR2 is SVGAGI. This CDR3 region has 13 residues. CDR3 region: CASSNSGSNEQFF. CDR3 DNA: TGTGCCAGCAGTAATAGCGGTAGTAATGAGCAGTTCTTC.

This sequence joins TRBV28 and TRBJ1-3; 7 bases agree with TRBD1. This CDR3 has 14 residues. CDR1 is MDHEN and CDR2 is SYDVKM in the germline V gene. The V and J ends lost 6 bases and 4 bases, in that order; junction bases with no gene match: 6. The CDR3 region has the DNA TGTGCCAGCAGAACCACAGGGGCCGGAAACACCATATATTTT. Its translation is CASRTTGAGNTIYF.

V is TRBV5-1 and J is TRBJ2-1; 9 nucleotides match TRBD2. The CDR3 extends over 17 amino acids. V trimming: 4 bases; J trimming: 0 bases; junction bases outside the gene matches: 8. Germline V CDR1 and CDR2: SGHRS, YFSETQ. CDR3 bases: TGCGCCAGCAGCCCCATGCAGACTAGCGGCTCCTACAATGAGCAGTTCTTC. Its protein is CASSPMQTSGSYNEQFF.

This chain links TRBV6-1 with TRBJ2-3, with a weak D call TRBD2 (6 bases). Germline-derived CDR1 and CDR2 are MNHNS and SASEGT. V dropped 4 bases and J dropped 4 bases, with 15 bases sitting between them. CDR3 length: 15 residues. In DNA, the CDR3 is TGTGCCAGCAGTGTCTCCGCGGGGCAAGCAGATACGCAGTATTTT. Its protein product is CASSVSAGQADTQYF.

J is TRBJ2-1 and V is TRBV15; 9 nucleotides match TRBD1. Germline V gene data show CDR1 as LNHNV and CDR2 as YYDKDF (reference sequence). V was clipped by 1 base and J by 4 bases; unmatched bases: 2. The CDR3 is 15 amino acids. CDR3 residues: CATSRAGTGYNEQFF. The CDR3 DNA reads TGTGCCACCAGCAGAGCGGGGACAGGGTACAATGAGCAGTTCTTC.

This chain joins TRBV7-8 and TRBJ2-1; D possibly corresponds to TRBD2 (5 bases). This CDR3 is built from 16 residues. Germline assignment: CDR1 SGHVS and CDR2 FQNEAQ. V dropped 2 bases and J dropped 2 bases, with 13 bases sitting between them. The chain's CDR3 is CASSLFSGVTYNEQFF. In nucleotides, the CDR3 is TGTGCCAGCAGCTTATTTTCCGGGGTTACCTACAATGAGCAGTTCTTC.

V gene TRBV27 combines with J gene TRBJ2-1; possibly TRBD2 for D (5 bases). The germline V gene encodes CDR1 MNHEY and CDR2 SMNVEV (reference sequence). The V end lost 8 bases, the J end lost 2 bases, and 10 bases lay between the germline ends. The CDR3 contains 13 residues. This CDR3 reads CASALAAYNEQFF. DNA of the CDR3: TGTGCCAGCGCCCTAGCAGCCTACAATGAGCAGTTCTTC.

This clone was recorded once. This rearrangement joins TRBV7-9 to TRBJ1-5; perhaps TRBD1 as D (5 bases). Germline loops: CDR1 SEHNR, CDR2 FQNEAQ (reference sequence). The CDR3 has 14 amino acids. Trimming took 4 bases from V and 1 from J, leaving 8 bases between them. Written as DNA, the CDR3 is TGTGCCAGCAGCTCACAGGACAGCAATCAGCCCCAGCATTTT. Amino acid sequence: CASSSQDSNQPQHF.

V usage is TRBV4-1 and J usage is TRBJ2-7; D gene unclear. From germline, CDR1 is MGHRA and CDR2 YSYEKL. Trimming cost V 1 base and J 3 bases, with 13 bases left between them. The CDR3 is 15 residues long. CDR3 loop: CASSQALADSYEQYF. CDR3 nucleotide sequence: TGCGCCAGCAGCCAAGCGTTGGCGGATAGCTACGAGCAGTACTTC.

The genes are TRBV7-2 and TRBJ1-5; no clear D gene. This CDR3 has 15 amino acids. Trimming stripped 0 bases from V and 7 bases from J, with 13 bases between. The germline gives CDR1 SGHTA, CDR2 FQGNSA. The CDR3: CASSLAATVWQPQHF. CDR3 nucleotide sequence: TGTGCCAGCAGCTTAGCCGCAACAGTCTGGCAGCCCCAGCATTTT. The full variable domain, completed using reference TRBV7-2 and TRBJ1-5, is GAGVSQSPSNKVTEKGKDVELRCDPISGHTALYWYRQSLGQGLEFLIYFQGNSAPDKSGLPSDRFSAERTGGSVSTLTIQRTQQEDSAVYLCASSLAATVWQPQHFGDGTRLSIL.